A selection of T cell receptor beta chains follows, all from one sample in a study of cytomegalovirus exposure and HLA in healthy donors. Generated by immunoSEQ multiplex PCR, the TCRdb table keeps only in-frame clones and is missing some. The sample has approximately 280,000 clones; around 90% are singletons. What was sequenced was PBMCs. The receptors derive from a woman under 30 in good health and CMV-seronegative. Each CDR3 is given with its conserved first and last residue. A D gene is named only where the DNA matches it firmly. The size entry is marked missing in some rows and otherwise reads once, few, many or a size class.

v_call	j_call	d_call	clone_size	cdr3_nt	cdr3_aa
TRBV5-8	TRBJ2-3	NA	once	TGTGCCAGCAGCTTGGGGACTGCAGATACGCAGTATTTT	CASSLGTADTQYF
TRBV27	TRBJ2-3	NA	NA	TGTGCCAGCAGTTGGGGCCCCACTCTTCTTGATACGCAGTATTTT	CASSWGPTLLDTQYF
TRBV6-5	TRBJ1-2	NA	NA	TGTGCCAGCAGACTTACAGGGTATGGCTACACCTTC	CASRLTGYGYTF
TRBV7-2	TRBJ2-7	NA	NA	TGTGCCAGCAGCTTGACTTCAAGGAACGGCGAGCAGTACTTC	CASSLTSRNGEQYF
TRBV7-9	TRBJ2-7	TRBD2	NA	TGTGCCAGCAGCTTACCCCCGGCTAGCGGGGGCTATTACGACGAGCAGTACTTC	CASSLPPASGGYYDEQYF
TRBV5-1	TRBJ1-4	NA	NA	TGCGCCAGCAGCTTGGGAGGGCGGGGAGCAGAAAAACTGTTTTTT	CASSLGGRGAEKLFF
TRBV7-3	TRBJ2-7	TRBD1	NA	TGTGCCAGCAGCTTAAAGGGGACAGCCCAGTCGAGCGAGCAGTACTTC	CASSLKGTAQSSEQYF
TRBV21-1	TRBJ1-1	NA	NA	TGTGCCAGCAGCGACCGGGGACAGGAGAAGGAAGCTTTCTTT	CASSDRGQEKEAFF
TRBV4-1	TRBJ2-3	NA	NA	TGCGCCAGCAGCCAAGATCCGGGGGGCACAGATACGCAGTATTTT	CASSQDPGGTDTQYF
TRBV20-1	TRBJ2-5	NA	few	TGCAGTGCCTTCCGAGAGACCCAGTACTTC	CSAFRETQYF
TRBV29-1	TRBJ2-7	NA	NA	TGCAGCGTTGAAGGAGACAGTTCCTACGAGCAGTACTTC	CSVEGDSSYEQYF
TRBV5-1	TRBJ2-6	NA	NA	TGCGCCAGCAGCGAGGGGGGGTTCTCTGGGGCCAACGTCCTGACTTTC	CASSEGGFSGANVLTF
TRBV19	TRBJ2-3	NA	NA	TGTGCCACGCGCAGTGGGGGGACAGATACGCAGTATTTT	CATRSGGTDTQYF
TRBV28	TRBJ2-7	TRBD1	once	TGTGCCAGCACCGTGGGGACAGGGCCCCCCCACGAGCAGTACTTC	CASTVGTGPPHEQYF
TRBV4-1	TRBJ1-2	TRBD1	NA	TGCGCCAGCAGCCGAGGGGACAGGGGGCAAATTAATGGCTACACCTTC	CASSRGDRGQINGYTF
TRBV2	TRBJ2-1	NA	NA	TGTGCCAGCAGGATGTCCGAGGGAAATGAGCAGTTCTTC	CASRMSEGNEQFF
TRBV27	TRBJ2-3	NA	NA	TGTGCCAGCAGTCGGGACTTCCCGCCAACGCAGTATTTT	CASSRDFPPTQYF
TRBV19	TRBJ1-5	NA	NA	TGTGCCAGTACATCGACAGCACAATTTAATCAGCCCCAGCATTTT	CASTSTAQFNQPQHF
TRBV7-9	TRBJ2-1	TRBD1	NA	TGTTCCAGCAGCTTAGAGTACAGGGGCTCCTACAATGAGCAGTTCTTC	CSSSLEYRGSYNEQFF
TRBV30	TRBJ1-3	NA	NA	TGTGCCTGGAGTGTATCGGTCTCTGGAAACACCATATATTTT	CAWSVSVSGNTIYF
TRBV7-6	TRBJ2-3	TRBD2	NA	TGTGCCAGCAGCCTTGGGACTAGCGGGGGGGGTAGGGATACGCAGTATTTT	CASSLGTSGGGRDTQYF
TRBV4-2	TRBJ2-1	NA	once	TGTGCCAGCAGCCAAGATGCAGGGGAGACCTACAATGAGCAGTTCTTC	CASSQDAGETYNEQFF
TRBV7-9	TRBJ1-2	NA	NA	TGTGCCAGCAGCTCGGACAGTCTCTATGGCTACACCTTC	CASSSDSLYGYTF
TRBV5-1	TRBJ2-5	TRBD2	NA	TGCGCCAGCTGTAGTGCTAGCGGGTGGACCAGAGAGACCCAGTACTTC	CASCSASGWTRETQYF
TRBV13	TRBJ2-3	NA	NA	TGTGCCAGCAGCTCCGTTTATACGCAGTATTTT	CASSSVYTQYF